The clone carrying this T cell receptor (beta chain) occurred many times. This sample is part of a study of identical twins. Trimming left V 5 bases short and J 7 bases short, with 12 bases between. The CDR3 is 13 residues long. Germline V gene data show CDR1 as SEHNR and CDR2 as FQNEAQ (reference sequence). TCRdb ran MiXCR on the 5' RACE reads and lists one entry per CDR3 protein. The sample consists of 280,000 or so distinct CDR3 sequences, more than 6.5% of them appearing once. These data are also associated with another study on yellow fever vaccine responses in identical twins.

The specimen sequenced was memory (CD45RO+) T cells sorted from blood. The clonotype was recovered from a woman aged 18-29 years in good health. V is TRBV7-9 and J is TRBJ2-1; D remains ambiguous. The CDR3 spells CASSPPIANEQFF. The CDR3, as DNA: TGTGCCAGCAGCCCTCCGATAGCTAATGAGCAGTTCTTC.